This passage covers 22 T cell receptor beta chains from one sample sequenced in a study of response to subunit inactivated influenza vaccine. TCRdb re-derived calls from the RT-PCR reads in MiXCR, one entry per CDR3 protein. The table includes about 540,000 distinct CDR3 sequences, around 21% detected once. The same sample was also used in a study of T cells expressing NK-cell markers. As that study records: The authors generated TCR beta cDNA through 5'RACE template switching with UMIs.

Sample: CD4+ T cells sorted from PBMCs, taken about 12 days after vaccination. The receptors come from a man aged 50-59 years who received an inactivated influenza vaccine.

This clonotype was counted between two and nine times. The CDR3 DNA reads as TGTGCCAGCAGCTCGTCAGGTACTTTCACTGAGCAGTTCTTC. Its protein product is CASSSSGTFTEQFF. J is TRBJ2-1 and V is TRBV11-2; D call uncertain. V lost 4 bases and J 9 bases, leaving 16 bases between the germline ends. The CDR3 is 14 residues long. Per the germline V gene, CDR1 is SGHAT and CDR2 is FQNNGV. The full variable domain, with the rest looked up from reference TRBV11-2 and TRBJ2-1, is EAGVAQSPRYKIIEKRQSVAFWCNPISGHATLYWYQQILGQGPKLLIQFQNNGVVDDSQLPKDRFSAERLKGVDSTLKIQPAKLEDSAVYLCASSSSGTFTEQFFGPGTRLTVL.

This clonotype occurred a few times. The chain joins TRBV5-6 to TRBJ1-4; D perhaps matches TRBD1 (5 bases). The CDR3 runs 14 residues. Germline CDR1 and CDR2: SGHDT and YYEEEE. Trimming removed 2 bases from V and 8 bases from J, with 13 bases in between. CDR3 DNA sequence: TGTGCCAGCAGCTTAGGGGCGTATGACGAAAAACTGTTTTTT. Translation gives CASSLGAYDEKLFF.

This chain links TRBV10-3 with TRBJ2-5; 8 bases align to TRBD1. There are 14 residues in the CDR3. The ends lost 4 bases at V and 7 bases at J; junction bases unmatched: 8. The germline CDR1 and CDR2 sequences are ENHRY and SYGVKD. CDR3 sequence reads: CAISVEDRVSTQYF. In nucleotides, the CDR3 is TGTGCCATCAGTGTTGAGGACAGGGTCTCGACCCAGTACTTC.

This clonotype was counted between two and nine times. The CDR3 here is CASSSRGNNEQFF. CDR3 in DNA: TGTGCCAGCAGTTCGAGGGGGAACAATGAGCAGTTCTTC. This chain connects TRBV6-5 to TRBJ2-1; TRBD1 is a possible D gene (6 bases). Trimming removed 4 bases at V and 5 bases at J, with 9 bases between. The CDR3 extends over 13 amino acids. CDR1 is MNHEY and CDR2 is SVGAGI in the germline V gene.

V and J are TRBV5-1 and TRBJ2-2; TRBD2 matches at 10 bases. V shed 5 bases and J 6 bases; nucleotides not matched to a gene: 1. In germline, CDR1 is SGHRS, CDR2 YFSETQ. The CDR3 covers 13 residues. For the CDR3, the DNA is TGCGCCAGCAGACTAGCGGGGTCCGGGGAGCTGTTTTTT. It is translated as CASRLAGSGELFF.

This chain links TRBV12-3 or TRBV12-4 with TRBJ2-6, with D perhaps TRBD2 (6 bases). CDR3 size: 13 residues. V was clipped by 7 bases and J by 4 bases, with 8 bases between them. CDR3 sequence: CASTSGGANVLTF. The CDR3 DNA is TGTGCCAGCACCAGCGGGGGGGCCAACGTCCTGACTTTC.

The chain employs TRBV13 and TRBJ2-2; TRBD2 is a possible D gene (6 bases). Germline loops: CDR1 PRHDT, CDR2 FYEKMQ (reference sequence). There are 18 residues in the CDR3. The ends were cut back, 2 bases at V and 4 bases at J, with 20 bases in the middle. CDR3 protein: CASSLLLGGGPSTGELFF. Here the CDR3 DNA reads TGTGCCAGCAGCTTACTATTAGGCGGAGGGCCTAGCACCGGGGAGCTGTTTTTT.

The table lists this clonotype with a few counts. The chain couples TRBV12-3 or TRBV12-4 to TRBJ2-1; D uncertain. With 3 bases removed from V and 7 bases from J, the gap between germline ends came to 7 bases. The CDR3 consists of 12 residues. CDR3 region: CASSFYSNEQFF. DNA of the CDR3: TGTGCCAGCAGTTTTTACTCAAATGAGCAGTTCTTC.

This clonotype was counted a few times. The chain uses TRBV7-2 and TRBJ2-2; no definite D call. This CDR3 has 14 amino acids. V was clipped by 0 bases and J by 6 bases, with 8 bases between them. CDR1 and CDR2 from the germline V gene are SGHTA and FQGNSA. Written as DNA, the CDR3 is TGTGCCAGCAGCTTAGCATTTCGTTCCGGGGAGCTGTTTTTT. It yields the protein CASSLAFRSGELFF. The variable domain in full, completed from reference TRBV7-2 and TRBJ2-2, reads GAGVSQSPSNKVTEKGKDVELRCDPISGHTALYWYRQSLGQGLEFLIYFQGNSAPDKSGLPSDRFSAERTGGSVSTLTIQRTQQEDSAVYLCASSLAFRSGELFFGEGSRLTVL.

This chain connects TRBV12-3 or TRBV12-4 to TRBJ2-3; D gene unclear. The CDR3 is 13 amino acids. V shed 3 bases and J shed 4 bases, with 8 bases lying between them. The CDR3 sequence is CASSFPISDTQYF. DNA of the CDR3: TGTGCCAGCAGTTTCCCTATCTCAGATACGCAGTATTTT.

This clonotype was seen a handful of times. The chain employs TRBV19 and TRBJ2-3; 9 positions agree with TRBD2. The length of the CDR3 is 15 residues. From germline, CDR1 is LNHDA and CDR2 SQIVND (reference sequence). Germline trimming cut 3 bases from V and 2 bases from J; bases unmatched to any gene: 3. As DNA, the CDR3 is TGTGCCAGTAGTATTCTAGCGGGGAACACAGATACGCAGTATTTT. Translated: CASSILAGNTDTQYF.

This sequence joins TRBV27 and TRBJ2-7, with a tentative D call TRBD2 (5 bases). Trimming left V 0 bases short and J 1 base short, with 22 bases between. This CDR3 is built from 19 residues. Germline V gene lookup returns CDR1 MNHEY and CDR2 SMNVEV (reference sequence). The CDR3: CASSLSKVSDWRKSYEQYF. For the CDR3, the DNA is TGTGCCAGCAGTTTATCGAAGGTTTCGGACTGGCGGAAATCCTACGAGCAGTACTTC.

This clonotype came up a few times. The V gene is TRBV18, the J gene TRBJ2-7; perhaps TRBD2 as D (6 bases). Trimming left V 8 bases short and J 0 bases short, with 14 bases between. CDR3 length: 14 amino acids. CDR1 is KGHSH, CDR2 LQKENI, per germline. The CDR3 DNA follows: TGTGCCAGCAAACCCGACGGGAGCTCCTACGAGCAGTACTTC. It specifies CASKPDGSSYEQYF.

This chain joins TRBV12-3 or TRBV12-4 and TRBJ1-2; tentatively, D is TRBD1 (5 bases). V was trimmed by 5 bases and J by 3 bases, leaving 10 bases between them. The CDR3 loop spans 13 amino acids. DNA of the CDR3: TGTGCCAGCAGTCAGACAGCGCACTATGGCTACACCTTC. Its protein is CASSQTAHYGYTF.

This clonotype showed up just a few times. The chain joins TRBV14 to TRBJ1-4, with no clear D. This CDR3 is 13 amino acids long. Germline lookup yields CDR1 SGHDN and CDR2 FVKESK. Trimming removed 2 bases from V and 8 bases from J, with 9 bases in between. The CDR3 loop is CASSQQPGEKLFF. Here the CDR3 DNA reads TGTGCCAGCAGCCAACAGCCGGGGGAAAAACTGTTTTTT.

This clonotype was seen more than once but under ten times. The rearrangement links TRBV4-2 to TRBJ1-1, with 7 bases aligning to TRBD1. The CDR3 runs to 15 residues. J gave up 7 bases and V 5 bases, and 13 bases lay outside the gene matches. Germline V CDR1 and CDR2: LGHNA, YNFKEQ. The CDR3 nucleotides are TGTGCCAGCAGCGCCCAGACAGGGTTGGAGAATGAAGCTTTCTTT. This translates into CASSAQTGLENEAFF.

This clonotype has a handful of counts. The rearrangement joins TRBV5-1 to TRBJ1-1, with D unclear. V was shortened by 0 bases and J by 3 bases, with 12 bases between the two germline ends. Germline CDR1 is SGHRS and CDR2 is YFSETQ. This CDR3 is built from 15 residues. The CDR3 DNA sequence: TGCGCCAGCAGCTTGGGGGCCAGCTATTACACTGAAGCTTTCTTT. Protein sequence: CASSLGASYYTEAFF.

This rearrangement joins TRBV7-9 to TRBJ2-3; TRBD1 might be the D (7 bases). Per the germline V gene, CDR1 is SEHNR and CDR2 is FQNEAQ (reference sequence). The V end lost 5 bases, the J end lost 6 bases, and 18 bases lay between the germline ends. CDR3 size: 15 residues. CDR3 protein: CASSQQGGLGDTQYF. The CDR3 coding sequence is TGTGCCAGCAGCCAGCAGGGGGGCCTAGGGGATACGCAGTATTTT.

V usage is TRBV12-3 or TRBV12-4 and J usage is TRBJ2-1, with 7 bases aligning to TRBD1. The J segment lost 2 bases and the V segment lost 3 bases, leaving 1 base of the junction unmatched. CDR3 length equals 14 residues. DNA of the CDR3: TGTGCCAGCAGTTTGGGACAGACCTACAATGAGCAGTTCTTC. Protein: CASSLGQTYNEQFF.

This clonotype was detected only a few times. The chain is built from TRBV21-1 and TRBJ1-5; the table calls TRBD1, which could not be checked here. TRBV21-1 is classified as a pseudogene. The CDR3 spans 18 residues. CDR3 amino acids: CASSKGSRDRGPNQPQHF. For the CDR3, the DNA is TGTGCCAGCAGCAAAGGATCCCGGGACAGGGGGCCCAATCAGCCCCAGCATTTT.

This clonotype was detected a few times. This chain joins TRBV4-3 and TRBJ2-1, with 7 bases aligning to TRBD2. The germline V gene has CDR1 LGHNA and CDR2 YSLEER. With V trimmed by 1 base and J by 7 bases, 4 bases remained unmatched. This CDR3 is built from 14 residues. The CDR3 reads CASSQGGAGNEQFF. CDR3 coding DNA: TGCGCCAGCAGCCAAGGCGGAGCGGGGAATGAGCAGTTCTTC.

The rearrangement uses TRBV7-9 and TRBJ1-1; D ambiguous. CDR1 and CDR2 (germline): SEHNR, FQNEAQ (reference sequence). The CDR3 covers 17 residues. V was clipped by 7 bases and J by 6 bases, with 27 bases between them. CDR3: CASTNPPGVGIDAEAFF. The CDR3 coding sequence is TGTGCCAGCACCAACCCCCCCGGGGTGGGAATCGACGCTGAAGCTTTCTTT.